Listed here is a single T cell receptor (beta chain). TCRdb analysed the RT-PCR reads with MiXCR anew, one entry per CDR3 protein. The data contain roughly 520,000 distinct CDR3 sequences, less than 30% of them seen just once; the ten biggest clones take up approximately 2%. The sample is drawn from a study of response to subunit inactivated influenza vaccine. CDR3 length equals 15 residues. Trimming removed 1 base from V and 8 bases from J, with 18 bases in between. Germline V gene lookup returns CDR1 SGHTA and CDR2 FQGTGA. The sample was CD4+ T cells sorted from PBMCs, taken more than 4 days after vaccination. This clonotype originated in a man aged 50-60 years who received an inactivated influenza vaccine. This sequence joins TRBV7-3 and TRBJ2-7; D is undetermined. The CDR3 is CASSLSIDTTTKQYF. For the CDR3, the DNA is TGTGCCAGCAGCTTAAGTATCGACACAACTACGAAGCAGTACTTC.